A selection of T cell receptor beta chains follows, all from one sample in a study of cytomegalovirus exposure and HLA in healthy donors. Assay used: immunoSEQ multiplex PCR; TCRdb lists only in-frame clones, some missing. Of 150,000 to 180,000 clones in the sample, 70% to 80% were seen once. Sequencing was carried out using PBMCs. The source is a man aged 25 to 40 in good health and CMV-seropositive. Both conserved end residues are part of each CDR3. The D gene is left open where the match is weak. Clone size is not always given. Where it is, it says once, few, many or a class for expanded clones.

clone_size: few
v_call: TRBV4-2
d_call: NA
j_call: TRBJ1-1
cdr3_nt: TGTGCCAGCAGCCAGGATTGGGGGGTTAACACTGAAGCTTTCTTT
cdr3_aa: CASSQDWGVNTEAFF

clone_size: NA
v_call: TRBV7-8
d_call: NA
j_call: TRBJ2-6
cdr3_nt: TGTGCCAGCGGGCTTTCAGGGGCTCGGGCCAACGTCCTGACTTTC
cdr3_aa: CASGLSGARANVLTF

clone_size: NA
v_call: TRBV6-5
d_call: NA
j_call: TRBJ2-5
cdr3_nt: TGTGCCAGCAGTACCGGCCTAGCCACCCGAGAGACCCAGTACTTC
cdr3_aa: CASSTGLATRETQYF

clone_size: NA
v_call: TRBV28
d_call: TRBD2
j_call: TRBJ2-7
cdr3_nt: TGTGCCAGTATCCATAGCGGGACATTCCCCTACGAGCAGTACTTC
cdr3_aa: CASIHSGTFPYEQYF

clone_size: NA
v_call: TRBV2
d_call: TRBD1
j_call: TRBJ2-7
cdr3_nt: TGTGCCAGCAGACATTTGGGACAGAACTACGAGCAGTACTTC
cdr3_aa: CASRHLGQNYEQYF

clone_size: NA
v_call: TRBV7-9
d_call: TRBD1
j_call: TRBJ1-2
cdr3_nt: TGTGCCAGCAGCTATACAGGGGCTGGGGATGGCTACACCTTC
cdr3_aa: CASSYTGAGDGYTF

clone_size: NA
v_call: TRBV11-3
d_call: NA
j_call: TRBJ2-3
cdr3_nt: TGTGCCAGCAGCTTAGGCTGGGGGGAGTTGCGAGATACGCAGTATTTT
cdr3_aa: CASSLGWGELRDTQYF

clone_size: NA
v_call: TRBV29-1
d_call: NA
j_call: TRBJ2-5
cdr3_nt: TGCAGCGTCGACGGGACAAGCCTCCAAGAGACCCAGTACTTC
cdr3_aa: CSVDGTSLQETQYF

clone_size: NA
v_call: TRBV4-1
d_call: TRBD2
j_call: TRBJ2-1
cdr3_nt: TGCGCCAGCAGCCACGCCCAGGGACTAGCGGACCGCTACAATGAGCAGTTCTTC
cdr3_aa: CASSHAQGLADRYNEQFF

clone_size: NA
v_call: TRBV27
d_call: TRBD2
j_call: TRBJ2-7
cdr3_nt: TGTGCCAGCAGCCCCAGGACTAGCGGGGCCGGAGAGCAGTACTTC
cdr3_aa: CASSPRTSGAGEQYF

clone_size: NA
v_call: TRBV27
d_call: NA
j_call: TRBJ2-7
cdr3_nt: TGTGCCAGCAGATCCGGGAGCTCCTACGAGCAGTACTTC
cdr3_aa: CASRSGSSYEQYF

clone_size: NA
v_call: TRBV11-2
d_call: NA
j_call: TRBJ2-7
cdr3_nt: TGTGCCAGCAGCTTAGAGGCAGGGGCCTACGAGCAGTACTTC
cdr3_aa: CASSLEAGAYEQYF

clone_size: NA
v_call: TRBV27
d_call: TRBD1
j_call: TRBJ1-2
cdr3_nt: TGTGCCAGCAGCCCGCGACAGGGTGTAGTCGGGTTCTATGGCTACACCTTC
cdr3_aa: CASSPRQGVVGFYGYTF

clone_size: NA
v_call: TRBV5-5
d_call: NA
j_call: TRBJ2-5
cdr3_nt: TGTGCCAGCAGCCGACTCCCCGGGGAACAAGAGACCCAGTACTTC
cdr3_aa: CASSRLPGEQETQYF

clone_size: NA
v_call: TRBV5-4
d_call: NA
j_call: TRBJ2-7
cdr3_nt: TGTGCCAGCAGCTCCGGAGGCCCCAAAAACGAGCAGTACTTC
cdr3_aa: CASSSGGPKNEQYF